This T cell receptor (beta chain) was observed in a study of T cell repertoires in cytomegalovirus infection. Via MiXCR, TCRdb re-called the reads, giving one row per CDR3 protein. The repertoire consists of some 940,000 distinct CDR3 sequences, with roughly 30% occurring once and the leading ten covering 11% to 15%. CDR3 length equals 16 residues. Trimming at V came to 5 bases and at J to 2 bases, leaving 8 bases not matched to a gene. CDR1 and CDR2 from the germline V gene are LNHDA and SQIVND (reference sequence). A word on this clonotype: The antigen remains unidentified.

This clonotype was sampled from a human donor in good health (CMV status not recorded). Some clones in this sample may be carry-over from other donors' samples. The sample here was cultured CD8+ T cells from PBMCs, taken from culture after CMV antigen stimulation. The chain combines TRBV19 with TRBJ2-3; TRBD2 matches at 9 bases. The CDR3 is CASSEGGGGYTDTQYF. The CDR3 DNA is TGTGCCAGTAGTGAGGGCGGGGGGGGTTACACAGATACGCAGTATTTT.